This section outlines one T cell receptor (beta chain) sequence together with its context. The antigen remains unidentified. The record originates from a study of graft-versus-host responses after intestinal transplantation. Study outcomes and limitations: High graft-versus-host to host-versus-graft clonal ratios were found in allografts of patients who had graft-donor T cell macrochimerism.

Clones were sequenced by immunoSEQ multiplex PCR, and TCRdb holds only the in-frame ones, with some missing. The repertoire holds about 70,000 clones, around 95% seen once, with around 0.57% in the top ten. Trimming took 4 bases from V and 0 from J, leaving 17 bases between them. CDR3 length: 17 amino acids. CDR1 is SGHRS and CDR2 is YFSETQ in the germline V gene. The sequence came from a human donor who received an intestinal transplant. V usage is TRBV5-1 and J usage is TRBJ2-1; D is perhaps TRBD2 (6 bases). Sequencing used unstimulated CD8+ T cells sorted from spleen or lymph node cells, obtained before intestinal transplant. Here the CDR3 DNA reads TGCGCCAGCAGCCCCATGACGACTAGAAGCTCCTACAATGAGCAGTTCTTC. The encoded protein is CASSPMTTRSSYNEQFF.